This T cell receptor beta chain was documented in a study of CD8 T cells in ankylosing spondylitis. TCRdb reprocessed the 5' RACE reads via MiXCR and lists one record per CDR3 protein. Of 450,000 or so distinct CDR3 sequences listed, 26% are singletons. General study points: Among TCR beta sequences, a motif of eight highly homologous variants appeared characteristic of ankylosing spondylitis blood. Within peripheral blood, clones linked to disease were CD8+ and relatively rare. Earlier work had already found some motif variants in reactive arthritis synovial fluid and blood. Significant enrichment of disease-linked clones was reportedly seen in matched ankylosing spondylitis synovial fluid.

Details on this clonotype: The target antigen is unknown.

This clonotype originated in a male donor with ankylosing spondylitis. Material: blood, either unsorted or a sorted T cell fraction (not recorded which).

The CDR3 DNA is TGCGCCAGCAGCTTGAGTGCTGGGACAGGCTATGGCTACACCTTC. This gives the protein CASSLSAGTGYGYTF. This chain connects TRBV5-1 to TRBJ1-2, with 8 bases identical to TRBD1. There are 15 residues in the CDR3. V lost 1 base and J lost 4; bases outside the gene matches: 6. The germline V gene encodes CDR1 SGHRS and CDR2 YFSETQ.